Listed here is a single T cell receptor beta chain. Its specificity is unknown. These data come from a study of vaccination and CD4 T cells after COVID-19. Study overall: Spike peptides, overlapping and drawn from SARS-CoV-2, HCoV-NL63, HCoV-OC43 and HCoV-229E, were used to stimulate cells.

As for treatment: roughly 10-day PBMC culture with coronavirus spike peptide pools or control peptides (ViraFEST assay). V shed 8 bases and J 5 bases; nucleotides not matched to a gene: 2. This CDR3 has 11 residues. Germline CDR1 is MNHEY and CDR2 is SMNVEV (reference sequence). Cultured CD4+ T-cell DNA underwent Oncomine TCR Beta short-read sequencing. MiXCR, applied by TCRdb to the PCR reads, yields one record per CDR3 protein. The sample consists of about 18,000 distinct CDR3 sequences, approximately 59% of them appearing once. The receptor was isolated from a human donor who had recovered from COVID-19. This sequence joins TRBV27 and TRBJ1-1, with 7 positions matching TRBD1. Sequenced material: CD4+ T cells from blood, cultured in vitro, taken after SARS-CoV-2 vaccination. In nucleotides, the CDR3 is TGTGCCAGCTGGGGACAGACTGAAGCTTTCTTT. As protein: CASWGQTEAFF.